This T cell receptor beta chain was identified in a study of CD8+ T cells in alopecia areata. On the study more broadly: Administration of oral tofacitinib to treated patients was at 5 to 10 mg twice daily.

cDNA prepared by RNA extraction and subsequent reverse transcription served as the template for sequencing. Profiling relied on immunoSEQ multiplex PCR, and the TCRdb table lists in-frame clones only, not all of them. This table holds about 220,000 clones, 50% to 60% found once. General study results and limits: Between patients, shared TCR sequences were less clear than in mice. This was possibly due in part to HLA diversity in the patient population. The study found higher clonality in lesional than normal scalp, especially in alopecia totalis/universalis.

Germline CDR1 is DFQATT and CDR2 is SNEGSKA (reference sequence). Trimming took off 3 bases at V and 5 bases at J, with 4 bases between the two ends. The CDR3 consists of 11 residues. Details on this clone: The antigen is undetermined. The same CDR3 arises from other DNA sequences in this sample as well.

The treatment denotes: oral pan-JAK inhibitor, 5-10 mg twice daily. This sequence joins TRBV20-1 and TRBJ2-2; no definite D call. The source material was CD4+ T cells sorted from blood, sampled at week 4, from a patient treated with tofacitinib. This TCR derives from a human donor with alopecia areata. CDR3 protein: CSARGTGELFF. The CDR3 bases are TGCAGTGCTAGGGGGACCGGGGAGCTGTTTTTT.